This T cell receptor (beta chain) appears in the sequencing data of a study of PD-1 blockade in mismatch repair-deficient tumors. PCR or immunohistochemistry showed mismatch repair deficiency in every enrolled patient. Data came from immunoSEQ multiplex PCR; TCRdb stores just in-frame clones and leaves some out. The table includes 80,000 to 100,000 clones, over 75% detected once. Comments on this clone: Its antigen is unknown.

CDR1 is SGHDT and CDR2 is YYEEEE in the germline V gene. CDR3 length: 17 residues. Trimming at V came to 6 bases and at J to 0 bases, leaving 12 bases not matched to a gene. Study-wide results and caveats: After pembrolizumab, tumor-resident clones rose rapidly, then generally contracted before radiologic responses.

Sequenced here: peripheral blood, sampled 12 weeks after starting pembrolizumab. The chain combines TRBV5-6 with TRBJ2-5; 9 bases are a match to TRBD1. The sequence was obtained from an adult with mismatch repair-deficient cancer. The CDR3 sequence: CASNRDRAGGYQETQYF. DNA of the CDR3: TGTGCCAGCAATCGGGACAGGGCTGGGGGGTACCAAGAGACCCAGTACTTC.